These 25 T cell receptor beta chains came from one sample sequenced in a study of cytomegalovirus exposure and HLA in healthy donors. 60 Vbeta and 13 Jbeta primers were used in PCR. Sequencing was performed with immunoSEQ multiplex PCR; in TCRdb, only in-frame clones are kept and a portion is missing. Of tens of thousands of clones listed, approximately 82% were seen once; the top ten hold under 30%. Sequenced input: PBMCs. These receptor sequences come from a woman aged 40 to 49 in good health and CMV-seropositive.

The V call is TRBV30, the J call TRBJ1-1; possible D gene TRBD1, 5 bases. Between the trimmed V and J ends, which lost 2 bases and 6 bases, there was a span of 10 bases. The CDR3 extends over 12 amino acids. CDR1 is GTSNPN and CDR2 is SVGIG in the germline V gene (reference sequence). The CDR3 reads CAWSSIGAEAFF. In DNA, the CDR3 is TGTGCCTGGAGTAGTATAGGGGCTGAAGCTTTCTTT.

The chain is built from TRBV18 and TRBJ1-2, with 10 bases aligning to TRBD1. V lost 3 bases to trimming and J lost 6 bases; unmatched junction nucleotides: 1. The germline V gene has CDR1 KGHSH and CDR2 LQKENI. The CDR3 has 13 amino acids. The DNA of the CDR3 is TGTGCCAGCTCACCGGGACAGGGGAATGGCTACACCTTC. This gives the protein CASSPGQGNGYTF.

The chain joins TRBV25-1 to TRBJ1-1, with unresolved D. The length of the CDR3 is 13 residues. Germline assignment: CDR1 MGHDK and CDR2 SYGVNS. The V and J ends lost 3 bases and 2 bases respectively, with 7 bases between them. The CDR3 here is CASSEPGNTEAFF. DNA of the CDR3: TGTGCCAGCAGTGAGCCAGGAAACACTGAAGCTTTCTTT.

The chain uses TRBV10-3 and TRBJ1-4, with 8 bases identical to TRBD1. The length of the CDR3 is 14 residues. After removal of 3 bases from V and 8 bases from J, the junction contained 5 bases not matched to a gene. Germline CDR1 ENHRY, CDR2 SYGVKD. The CDR3 is CAISDHGQGEKLFF. In DNA form, the CDR3 reads TGTGCCATCAGTGACCACGGACAGGGAGAAAAACTGTTTTTT.

This clone was seen once. The V and J genes are TRBV7-6 and TRBJ1-2, with 10 bases identical to TRBD1. Germline-derived CDR1 and CDR2 are SGHVS and FNYEAQ. This CDR3 spans 16 amino acids. The V gene end was trimmed by 3 bases and the J gene end by 7 bases; junction bases not matched to a gene: 11. CDR3 coding DNA: TGTGCCAGCAGCTTCAGCTACGGACAGGGGGGGTCTGGCTACACCTTC. This encodes CASSFSYGQGGSGYTF.

The chain has TRBV27 and TRBJ1-3, with a possible D match to TRBD1 (6 bases). The V gene lost 5 bases and the J gene lost 8 bases, with 13 bases spanning the gap. The CDR3 spans 13 residues. The germline V gene has CDR1 MNHEY and CDR2 SMNVEV (reference sequence). In nucleotides, the CDR3 is TGTGCCAGCAGTCCAGGGACATACGACACCATATATTTT. Translation gives CASSPGTYDTIYF.

The chain recombines TRBV23-1 with TRBJ2-5; weak D call: TRBD1 (5 bases). The DNA end lines up better with TRBJ2-7; the J call may be wrong. TRBV23-1 is an open reading frame whose function is uncertain. The CDR3 is made up of 18 amino acids. CDR3 bases: TGCGCCAGCAGTCTGCTCGCTATTAACAGGCTATACTCCTACGAGCAGTACTTC. It encodes CASSLLAINRLYSYEQYF.

The chain joins TRBV28 to TRBJ1-4; D remains unclear. Germline V gives CDR1 MDHEN, CDR2 SYDVKM. The CDR3 has 12 amino acids. Trimming took off 6 bases at V and 4 bases at J, with 6 bases between the two ends. In nucleotides, the CDR3 is TGTGCCAGCAGCAGCGGTAATGAAAAACTGTTTTTT. Amino acid sequence: CASSSGNEKLFF.

The chain carries TRBV2 and TRBJ1-5; possible D gene TRBD1, 5 bases. Germline V gene sequence: CDR1 SNHLY, CDR2 FYNNEI. This CDR3 is built from 13 residues. Trimming shortened V by 4 bases and J by 3 bases, and 7 bases separated the two germline ends. CDR3 protein: CASSGQINQPQHF. CDR3 DNA sequence: TGTGCCAGCAGTGGACAGATCAATCAGCCCCAGCATTTT. The full variable domain, rest sourced from reference TRBV2 and TRBJ1-5, is EPEVTQTPSHQVTQMGQEVILRCVPISNHLYFYWYRQILGQKVEFLVSFYNNEISEKSEIFDDQFSVERPDGSNFTLKIRSTKLEDSAMYFCASSGQINQPQHFGDGTRLSIL.

This clone was seen only a few times. The chain employs TRBV19 and TRBJ1-5; TRBD1 is a possible D gene (6 bases). V dropped 7 bases and J dropped 8 bases, with 21 bases sitting between them. Germline V gene data show CDR1 as LNHDA and CDR2 as SQIVND (reference sequence). CDR3 length: 15 amino acids. CDR3 sequence: CASNHLRGPTEPQHF. The CDR3 DNA is TGTGCCAGTAACCATCTCAGGGGACCTACGGAGCCCCAGCATTTT. Drawing the rest from reference TRBV19 and TRBJ1-5, the complete variable domain is DGGITQSPKYLFRKEGQNVTLSCEQNLNHDAMYWYRQDPGQGLRLIYYSQIVNDFQKGDIAEGYSVSREKKESFPLTVTSAQKNPTAFYLCASNHLRGPTEPQHFGDGTRLSIL.

V and J are TRBV4-2 and TRBJ2-1; 11 positions agree with TRBD2. The trim removed 1 base at V and 8 bases at J, leaving 4 bases unmatched. The germline CDR1 and CDR2 sequences are LGHNA and YNFKEQ. This CDR3 has 15 amino acids. The CDR3 loop reads CASSQVSGGVYEQFF. In DNA, the CDR3 is TGTGCCAGCAGCCAAGTTAGCGGGGGGGTATATGAGCAGTTCTTC.

This clone was picked up one time. The chain is built from TRBV7-8 and TRBJ2-2; 8 bases match TRBD1. Germline CDR1 reads SGHVS; CDR2 reads FQNEAQ. The CDR3 length is 14 residues. V was clipped by 6 bases and J by 7 bases; unmatched bases: 7. The DNA of the CDR3 is TGTGCCAGCAGACAGACAGGGGCGGGCGGGGAGCTGTTTTTT. Amino acids: CASRQTGAGGELFF.

The J gene is TRBJ2-7, the V gene TRBV6-5; 7 bases agree with TRBD1. The V segment lost 5 bases and the J segment 4 bases; nucleotides outside the gene matches: 11. CDR3 length: 15 amino acids. Germline assignment: CDR1 MNHEY and CDR2 SVGAGI. This CDR3 is CASSQRPGTAYEQYF. The CDR3 nucleotides read TGTGCCAGCAGTCAACGCCCCGGGACAGCTTACGAGCAGTACTTC.

This clone has only one observation. This chain uses TRBV4-1 with TRBJ2-4; TRBD1 matches 8 bases. The germline CDR1 and CDR2 sequences are MGHRA and YSYEKL. V dropped 1 base and J dropped 9; count of bases not matched to a gene: 5. The CDR3 contains 14 residues. In DNA form, the CDR3 reads TGCGCCAGCAGCCAAGCAGGGGGCACTTTCATTCAGTACTTC. This gives the protein CASSQAGGTFIQYF.

About this clone itself: The sample has other DNA sequences that encode this CDR3 too. This rearrangement joins TRBV6-1 to TRBJ2-7, with a tentative D call TRBD1 (6 bases). The germline CDR1 and CDR2 sequences are MNHNS and SASEGT. This CDR3 has 15 amino acids. V lost 5 bases to trimming and J lost 0 bases, with 14 bases between them. The CDR3 coding sequence is TGTGCCAGCAGTCCCGACAGGCTGAGCTCCTACGAGCAGTACTTC. Its protein product is CASSPDRLSSYEQYF.

The chain is built from TRBV10-2 and TRBJ1-1; 9 bases align to TRBD1. Trimming cost V 8 bases and J 5 bases; bases outside gene matches: 9. This CDR3 has 14 residues. Germline V gene data show CDR1 as WSHSY and CDR2 as SAAADI. The CDR3 sequence: CASQGTGGWTEAFF. The CDR3 DNA sequence: TGCGCCAGCCAAGGCACAGGGGGCTGGACTGAAGCTTTCTTT.

This clone has a handful of counts. V gene TRBV7-8 combines with J gene TRBJ2-5, with 7 nucleotides matching TRBD1. This CDR3 comprises 14 residues. The germline gives CDR1 SGHVS, CDR2 FQNEAQ. V was pared by 2 bases and J by 4 bases, with 4 bases of the junction left unmatched. The CDR3 bases are TGTGCCAGCAGCTTAAACACAGGGGTAGAGACCCAGTACTTC. Its protein product is CASSLNTGVETQYF.

V and J are TRBV19 and TRBJ2-7, with 8 bases that match TRBD2. Germline V lookup: CDR1 LNHDA, CDR2 SQIVND (reference sequence). This CDR3 is 15 amino acids long. Trimming cost V 3 bases and J 2 bases; bases outside gene matches: 6. In DNA, the CDR3 is TGTGCCAGTAGTATTCAGCGGGGGCACACCTACGAGCAGTACTTC. Its protein product is CASSIQRGHTYEQYF.

This chain uses TRBV2 with TRBJ2-4; 14 nucleotides match TRBD2. Germline CDR1 is SNHLY and CDR2 is FYNNEI. The CDR3 totals 14 residues. V gave up 6 bases and J gave up 14 bases; unmatched junction bases: 9. The chain's CDR3 is CASRNLGLAGDEYF. The CDR3 coding sequence is TGTGCCAGCAGGAATTTGGGACTAGCGGGGGACGAGTACTTC.

V and J are TRBV7-9 and TRBJ2-5, with D perhaps TRBD1 (6 bases). This CDR3 is built from 15 residues. With 6 bases removed from V and 7 bases from J, the gap between germline ends came to 21 bases. In germline, CDR1 is SEHNR, CDR2 FQNEAQ (reference sequence). CDR3 sequence reads: CASSGIRDIIMTQYF. The CDR3 nucleotides are TGTGCCAGCAGTGGGATACGGGACATTATCATGACCCAGTACTTC.

The gene calls are TRBV4-1 and TRBJ1-5, with D perhaps matching TRBD1 (6 bases). With 0 bases removed from V and 7 bases from J, the gap between germline ends came to 13 bases. The germline gives CDR1 MGHRA, CDR2 YSYEKL. The CDR3 totals 15 residues. CDR3 residues: CASSQEAGAEQPQHF. CDR3 sequence (DNA): TGCGCCAGCAGCCAAGAAGCGGGGGCAGAACAGCCCCAGCATTTT.

In this sample, this clone turned up a few times. This chain connects TRBV14 to TRBJ1-2; D unclear. This CDR3 is 13 amino acids long. V dropped 2 bases and J dropped 3 bases, with 7 bases sitting between them. Germline V gene sequence: CDR1 SGHDN, CDR2 FVKESK. The CDR3: CASSQIPDYGYTF. The CDR3 coding sequence is TGTGCCAGCAGCCAAATCCCCGACTATGGCTACACCTTC.

This sequence joins TRBV30 and TRBJ1-1, with a weak D call TRBD1 (6 bases). Trimming removed 7 bases from V and 5 bases from J, with 17 bases in between. CDR3 length: 13 amino acids. Germline V gene lookup returns CDR1 GTSNPN and CDR2 SVGIG (reference sequence). CDR3 bases: TGTGCCTACGGGGGGCAGGCGGTAACTGAAGCTTTCTTT. Its translation is CAYGGQAVTEAFF.

The chain combines TRBV7-9 with TRBJ2-7; D is perhaps TRBD1 (5 bases). The germline CDR1 and CDR2 sequences are SEHNR and FQNEAQ (reference sequence). The CDR3 loop spans 15 amino acids. The V end was cut by 5 bases, the J end by 1 base, with 15 bases between. CDR3: CASSTTQGESYEQYF. CDR3 DNA: TGTGCCAGCAGCACAACGCAGGGTGAGTCCTACGAGCAGTACTTC. The complete variable domain, with remaining parts taken from reference TRBV7-9 and TRBJ2-7, reads DTGVSQNPRHKITKRGQNVTFRCDPISEHNRLYWYRQTLGQGPEFLTYFQNEAQLEKSRLLSDRFSAERPKGSFSTLEIQRTEQGDSAMYLCASSTTQGESYEQYFGPGTRLTVT.

The chain is built from TRBV19 and TRBJ2-7; 8 positions match TRBD2. This CDR3 comprises 14 residues. CDR1 is LNHDA and CDR2 is SQIVND in the germline V gene (reference sequence). J lost 4 bases, V lost 3 bases, and 5 bases had no gene match. The CDR3 is CASSISGSEYEQYF. The CDR3 nucleotides read TGTGCCAGTAGTATCAGCGGGAGTGAGTACGAGCAGTACTTC.